This T cell receptor (beta chain) was identified in a study of blood T cell repertoires in COVID-19. The overall study: Italy, Spain and the United States were the sources of the convalescent and acute COVID-19 samples.

V gave up 2 bases and J gave up 0 bases; unmatched junction bases: 3. The CDR3 is made up of 15 amino acids. Germline loops: CDR1 SGHRS, CDR2 YFSETQ. Produced via immunoSEQ multiplex PCR; TCRdb's table is partial and in-frame only. Of 50,000 to 65,000 clones listed, about 81% are singletons. The sequenced material came from peripheral blood. The receptor was isolated from a woman between 55 and 75 years old with acute or convalescent COVID-19. The V gene is TRBV5-1, the J gene TRBJ2-5, with 8 bases that match TRBD2. Here the CDR3 reads CASSFQAGDQETQYF. The CDR3 nucleotides read TGCGCCAGCAGCTTTCAAGCGGGGGACCAAGAGACCCAGTACTTC.